The sequence of this TCR beta chain was determined in a study of CD8 T cells in ankylosing spondylitis. CDR1 and CDR2 from the germline V gene are LGHDT and YNNKEL (reference sequence). V shed 5 bases, J shed 0 bases, and the junction held 8 bases outside the gene matches. CDR3 length: 17 amino acids. From the 5' RACE reads, TCRdb called clonotypes with MiXCR, one entry per CDR3 protein. Of about 250,000 distinct CDR3 sequences listed, under 12% are singletons. Input material: blood, either unsorted or a sorted T cell fraction (not recorded which). The sequence came from a male donor with ankylosing spondylitis or in good health (not recorded which). The chain has TRBV3-1 and TRBJ1-3; TRBD1 agrees at 9 bases. Here the CDR3 DNA reads TGTGCCAGCAGCTTCCTCCCGGGACAGGGCTCTGGAAACACCATATATTTT. Translating gives CASSFLPGQGSGNTIYF.